The next 20 T cell receptor beta chains were all read from a single sample in a study of cytomegalovirus exposure and HLA in healthy donors. The PCR used 60 Vbeta and 13 Jbeta primers. Libraries were prepared by immunoSEQ multiplex PCR; TCRdb keeps only in-frame clonotypes and omits some of them. The table has about 130,000 clones, around 72% seen once. Sequencing used PBMCs. These receptor sequences come from a woman in her forties in good health and CMV-seronegative.

This clone showed up just a few times. V gene TRBV2 combines with J gene TRBJ1-4, with 7 bases matching TRBD1. Germline V gene lookup returns CDR1 SNHLY and CDR2 FYNNEI. The CDR3 runs to 13 residues. The V gene end was trimmed by 6 bases and the J gene end by 13 bases; junction bases not matched to a gene: 11. CDR3 residues: CASRQGQEGGLFF. CDR3 bases: TGTGCCAGCAGGCAAGGACAGGAAGGGGGACTGTTTTTT.

V usage is TRBV6-4 and J usage is TRBJ2-1, with 9 bases lining up with TRBD2. There are 15 residues in the CDR3. Trimming took 2 bases from V and 4 from J; bases not matched to a gene: 3. Per the germline V gene, CDR1 is MRHNA and CDR2 is SNTAGT. CDR3 region: CASSDAGGPYNEQFF. The CDR3 bases are TGTGCCAGCAGTGACGCGGGAGGGCCATACAATGAGCAGTTCTTC.

V usage is TRBV6-5 and J usage is TRBJ1-4; 7 bases map to TRBD1. V dropped 0 bases and J dropped 5; count of bases not matched to a gene: 6. The CDR3 is made up of 16 amino acids. From germline, CDR1 is MNHEY and CDR2 SVGAGI. CDR3 sequence reads: CASSYSRGQSNEKLFF. The CDR3, as DNA: TGTGCCAGCAGTTACTCGAGGGGACAGTCGAATGAAAAACTGTTTTTT.

V usage is TRBV5-1 and J usage is TRBJ1-2; 10 nucleotides agree with TRBD1. CDR3 length: 15 amino acids. Germline V gene lookup returns CDR1 SGHRS and CDR2 YFSETQ. J was trimmed by 5 bases and V by 4 bases; bases with no gene match: 8. For the CDR3, the DNA is TGCGCCAGCAGCGTGACAGGGGGCCAGGGGTATGGCTACACCTTC. Residues: CASSVTGGQGYGYTF.

The V gene is TRBV6-1, the J gene TRBJ1-6; tentatively, D is TRBD1 (6 bases). Per germline, CDR1 MNHNS and CDR2 SASEGT. This CDR3 comprises 16 residues. The ends were cut back, 3 bases at V and 10 bases at J, with 19 bases in the middle. Here the CDR3 DNA reads TGTGCCAGCAGTGATTATATGGCAGGGGCAATGTCACCCCTCCACTTT. It translates to CASSDYMAGAMSPLHF.

The V call is TRBV19, the J call TRBJ2-7; 8 nucleotides match TRBD1. After removal of 4 bases from V and 2 bases from J, the junction contained 10 bases not matched to a gene. The CDR3 spans 16 residues. Germline CDR1 LNHDA, CDR2 SQIVND (reference sequence). The CDR3 DNA follows: TGTGCCAGTAGTACGGGCGGGACAGGCTACGCCTACGAGCAGTACTTC. Translated: CASSTGGTGYAYEQYF.

This sequence joins TRBV9 and TRBJ1-6, with D possibly matching TRBD1 (6 bases). Trimming pared 0 bases from V and 6 bases from J, leaving 10 bases between. Per germline, CDR1 SGDLS and CDR2 YYNGEE. The CDR3 is 15 residues long. The CDR3: CASSVEGVPNSPLHF. The CDR3 DNA reads TGTGCCAGCAGCGTAGAGGGGGTTCCTAATTCACCCCTCCACTTT.

This clone was recorded a few times. CDR3 region: CAISERQGNTDTQYF. The CDR3 DNA reads as TGTGCCATCAGTGAACGGCAGGGAAACACAGATACGCAGTATTTT. The chain carries TRBV10-3 and TRBJ2-3; weak D call: TRBD1 (5 bases). CDR1 and CDR2 from the germline V gene are ENHRY and SYGVKD. With 3 bases removed from V and 2 bases from J, the gap between germline ends came to 12 bases. The CDR3 is 15 amino acids.

The CDR3 is CAWSVLDYNSPLHF. The DNA of the CDR3 is TGTGCCTGGAGTGTACTTGATTATAATTCACCCCTCCACTTT. The rearrangement uses TRBV30 and TRBJ1-6; no definite D call. From germline, CDR1 is GTSNPN and CDR2 SVGIG (reference sequence). Trimming removed 0 bases at V and 4 bases at J, with 7 bases between. This CDR3 is 14 amino acids long.

This clone was counted a few times. This chain uses TRBV6-5 with TRBJ2-1, with 9 bases that match TRBD2. The CDR3 spans 15 residues. V was pared by 6 bases and J by 12 bases, with 15 bases of the junction left unmatched. Germline loops: CDR1 MNHEY, CDR2 SVGAGI. CDR3 sequence: CASSSRLAEGWTQFF. CDR3 DNA sequence: TGTGCCAGCAGCTCACGACTAGCGGAGGGGTGGACGCAGTTCTTC.

The chain uses TRBV5-1 and TRBJ1-4; no clear D. Trimming shortened V by 0 bases and J by 0 bases, and 9 bases separated the two germline ends. The CDR3 runs 16 residues. CDR1 is SGHRS, CDR2 YFSETQ, per germline. DNA of the CDR3: TGCGCCAGCAGCTTGGACAGCCGTGCAACTAATGAAAAACTGTTTTTT. This codes for CASSLDSRATNEKLFF.

J is TRBJ2-5 and V is TRBV5-1, with D possibly being TRBD1 (5 bases). Per the germline V gene, CDR1 is SGHRS and CDR2 is YFSETQ. The CDR3 loop spans 13 amino acids. Deletions cut 2 bases from V and 2 bases from J, with 7 bases between. CDR3 region: CASSFTGQETQYF. The CDR3 DNA is TGCGCCAGCAGCTTTACAGGTCAAGAGACCCAGTACTTC.

There are a few counts of this clone. The genes are TRBV30 and TRBJ2-2; D unresolved. There are 17 residues in the CDR3. Germline CDR1 reads GTSNPN; CDR2 reads SVGIG (reference sequence). The V end lost 1 base, the J end lost 0 bases, and 15 bases lay between the germline ends. DNA of the CDR3: TGTGCCTGGAGTGACGCCTTTGGGCGAACGAACACCGGGGAGCTGTTTTTT. Translation gives CAWSDAFGRTNTGELFF.

CDR3 loop: CASSIQGGIGTEAFF. The DNA for the CDR3 is TGTGCCAGTAGTATACAGGGAGGAATAGGCACTGAAGCTTTCTTT. The chain has TRBV19 and TRBJ1-1, with D maybe TRBD1 (5 bases). The CDR3 covers 15 residues. The V gene lost 2 bases and the J gene lost 4 bases, with 14 bases spanning the gap. Germline V gives CDR1 LNHDA, CDR2 SQIVND (reference sequence).

This CDR3 reads CASTLGGVINNSPLHF. The CDR3 DNA reads as TGTGCCAGCACCCTGGGCGGGGTTATTAATAATTCACCCCTCCACTTT. The genes are TRBV27 and TRBJ1-6; the D is unclear. Germline V gives CDR1 MNHEY, CDR2 SMNVEV (reference sequence). This CDR3 region has 16 residues. Deletions cut 7 bases from V and 5 bases from J, with 18 bases between.

V and J are TRBV6-6 and TRBJ1-3, with D possibly TRBD1 on 6 matching bases. The CDR3 contains 16 residues. Germline V lookup: CDR1 MNHNY, CDR2 SVGAGI (reference sequence). Trimming pared 5 bases from V and 0 bases from J, leaving 14 bases between. The chain's CDR3 is CASSPRDTASGNTIYF. CDR3 DNA: TGTGCCAGCAGTCCCCGGGACACGGCCTCTGGAAACACCATATATTTT.

On this clone itself: At one end, the junction sequence differs from germline, possibly due to a read error. This chain uses TRBV18 with TRBJ2-6, with 7 nucleotides matching TRBD1. Germline V gives CDR1 KGHSH, CDR2 LQKENI. This CDR3 is built from 17 residues. CDR3 amino acids: CASSPRDRSSRANGLTF. CDR3 sequence (DNA): TGTGCCAGCTCACCCCGGGACAGAAGTTCCCGGGCCAACGGCCTGACTTTC.

The rearrangement joins TRBV7-8 to TRBJ2-2; no reliable D call. CDR3 length: 15 residues. Germline assignment: CDR1 SGHVS and CDR2 FQNEAQ. The germline V and J ends were trimmed by 0 bases and 2 bases, with 7 bases remaining between them. CDR3 loop: CASSLAQINTGELFF. CDR3 coding DNA: TGTGCCAGCAGCTTAGCACAAATTAACACCGGGGAGCTGTTTTTT. Full variable domain (remainder filled in from reference TRBV7-8 and TRBJ2-2): GAGVSQSPRYKVAKRGQDVALRCDPISGHVSLFWYQQALGQGPEFLTYFQNEAQLDKSGLPSDRFFAERPEGSVSTLKIQRTQQEDSAVYLCASSLAQINTGELFFGEGSRLTVL.

This clone was found once. This rearrangement joins TRBV5-5 to TRBJ2-7; perhaps TRBD2 as D (6 bases). Germline V lookup: CDR1 SGHKS, CDR2 YYEKEE (reference sequence). The V and J ends lost 1 base and 0 bases respectively, with 17 bases between them. The CDR3 runs 17 residues. This chain's CDR3 is CASSLSGRGRPSYEQYF. DNA of the CDR3: TGTGCCAGCAGCTTGTCTGGGCGGGGCAGACCCTCCTACGAGCAGTACTTC.

J is TRBJ1-4 and V is TRBV19; D is perhaps TRBD1 (5 bases). The germline V gene has CDR1 LNHDA and CDR2 SQIVND (reference sequence). This CDR3 has 12 residues. Between the trimmed V and J ends, which lost 5 bases and 6 bases, there was a span of 7 bases. The CDR3 DNA reads TGTGCCAGTAGTCCCAGGGATGAAAAACTGTTTTTT. This translates into CASSPRDEKLFF. Complete variable domain (other parts from reference TRBV19 and TRBJ1-4): DGGITQSPKYLFRKEGQNVTLSCEQNLNHDAMYWYRQDPGQGLRLIYYSQIVNDFQKGDIAEGYSVSREKKESFPLTVTSAQKNPTAFYLCASSPRDEKLFFGSGTQLSVL.